The following is a TCR beta chain sequence with its context. The data were taken from a study of technical replicates of blood from a handful of donors. Unmatched junction bases numbered 10, after V lost 7 bases and J lost 8 bases. CDR1 and CDR2 from the germline V gene are ENHRY and SYGVKD. This CDR3 is built from 13 residues. The protocol was immunoSEQ multiplex PCR, while the TCRdb copy is restricted to in-frame clones and leaves out a portion. This sample yields 62,000 or so clones, of which around 84% are seen a single time; 5.1% belongs to the top ten. V gene TRBV10-3 combines with J gene TRBJ1-2; 7 nucleotides match TRBD1. Sequenced material: PBMCs. The TCR sequence derives from a human donor in good health. Some clones in this sample may be carry-over from other donors' samples. Written as DNA, the CDR3 is TGTGCCATCACCGAGAACAGGGGAGGAGGCTACACCTTC. Its translation: CAITENRGGGYTF.